The table lists the clone carrying this T cell receptor (beta chain) with a count of one. Its antigen is still unknown. This sample is part of a study of cytomegalovirus exposure and HLA in healthy donors. Turning to the study itself: As an earlier analysis found, around 170 million T cells yielded about 120 million unique TCR beta sequences.

PCR primers comprised 60 Vbeta and 13 Jbeta primers. Here immunoSEQ multiplex PCR was the method, and the copy in TCRdb shows in-frame clones only, minus some. Altogether 85,000 to 120,000 clones are present, 75% being singletons, with the ten largest covering about 2.3%. CDR3 length equals 16 residues. V was trimmed by 8 bases and J by 2 bases, leaving 21 bases between them. Germline-derived CDR1 and CDR2 are LNHDA and SQIVND (reference sequence). Notes on the study in general: Presence/absence analyses took donor sequencing depth as roughly uniform. An analysis done earlier found most TCR beta V segments productive about 90% or about 30% of the time. The study labeled 164 TCR beta chains cytomegalovirus-associated.

The clonotype originates from a man between 40 and 49 years old in good health and CMV-seronegative. Sequencing used PBMCs. V is TRBV19 and J is TRBJ2-5, with a tentative D call TRBD2 (6 bases). The CDR3 loop reads CASGLTGGSGQETQYF. As DNA, the CDR3 is TGTGCCAGTGGACTAACCGGAGGAAGCGGGCAAGAGACCCAGTACTTC.